This record looks at one TCR beta chain sequence and its context. Its specificity is not known. Repertoires were generated with immunoSEQ multiplex PCR, while TCRdb's copy carries only in-frame clones and drops some. The sample contains 97,000 or so clones, 88% of which appear only once. The data were obtained in a study of T cell responses to AZD1222 COVID-19 vaccine. Study-level points and caveats: Donors were chiefly white British, with a greater number of females, and clonal diversity was perhaps underestimated. Baseline seropositivity characterized only a handful of AZD1222 recipients.

The V and J ends lost 0 bases and 8 bases respectively, with 15 bases between them. Germline lookup yields CDR1 SGHDT and CDR2 YYEEEE. There are 15 residues in the CDR3. The genes are TRBV5-6 and TRBJ2-1, with D possibly matching TRBD1 (6 bases). The receptor's source is an adult in good health. Here the sequenced sample was peripheral blood, taken on day 0 of AZD1222 vaccination. The chain's CDR3 is CASSLAGVFRDEQFF. CDR3 DNA sequence: TGTGCCAGCAGCTTGGCAGGGGTTTTTCGCGATGAGCAGTTCTTC.